This T cell receptor (beta chain) was sequenced for a study of metastatic and nonmetastatic thyroid tumors. About the study: Samples came from malignant and benign thyroid patients, and repertoires were compared across blood and tumor or nodule tissue.

At least ten counts were recorded for this clone. Antigen unknown. TCRdb reassembled clones from the PCR reads with MiXCR. The sample records about 40,000 clones, roughly 14% being singletons. Study results and caveats: TCR beta diversity was reportedly significantly higher in malignant thyroid tumors than benign nodules, in blood and tumor.

The entire patient cohort was treatment-naive prior to thyroid surgery. This TCR derives from a female donor with papillary thyroid cancer or a benign thyroid nodule (not recorded which). Some clones in this sample may be carry-over from other donors' samples. The sequencing input was blood.

CDR3 amino acids: CASSFVSGTEAFF. The CDR3 DNA follows: TGTGCCAGCAGCTTCGTGTCGGGAACTGAAGCTTTCTTT. The V call is TRBV27, the J call TRBJ1-1; D is undetermined. V was shortened by 6 bases and J by 5 bases, with 13 bases between the two germline ends. CDR1 is MNHEY, CDR2 SMNVEV, per germline (reference sequence). The CDR3 consists of 13 residues.